These 12 T cell receptor beta chains were all obtained from the same sample, sequenced in a study of CD8 T cells in ankylosing spondylitis. TCRdb re-analysed the 5' RACE reads in MiXCR, keeping a single row per CDR3 protein. This table has about 160,000 distinct CDR3 sequences, about 18% appearing once. Sequenced sample: blood, either unsorted or a sorted T cell fraction (not recorded which). These receptors were taken from a male donor with ankylosing spondylitis or in good health (not recorded which).

The V and J genes are TRBV19 and TRBJ1-1; D is possibly TRBD1 (5 bases). The CDR3 is 15 residues long. Germline assignment: CDR1 LNHDA and CDR2 SQIVND (reference sequence). V was clipped by 3 bases and J by 1 base, with 12 bases between them. CDR3: CASSMDLGQNTEAFF. The CDR3, as DNA: TGTGCCAGTAGTATGGACTTGGGGCAGAACACTGAAGCTTTCTTT. The full variable domain, with the rest looked up from reference TRBV19 and TRBJ1-1, is DGGITQSPKYLFRKEGQNVTLSCEQNLNHDAMYWYRQDPGQGLRLIYYSQIVNDFQKGDIAEGYSVSREKKESFPLTVTSAQKNPTAFYLCASSMDLGQNTEAFFGQGTRLTVV.

The table lists this clonotype with a few counts. This chain connects TRBV27 to TRBJ2-1; a weak D match, TRBD2 (5 bases). CDR3 length equals 15 residues. Germline lookup yields CDR1 MNHEY and CDR2 SMNVEV (reference sequence). The ends were cut back, 6 bases at V and 7 bases at J, with 19 bases in the middle. The CDR3 loop reads CASRPVSAVGNEQFF. DNA for the CDR3: TGTGCCAGCAGGCCGGTTAGCGCCGTCGGGAATGAGCAGTTCTTC.

V usage is TRBV27 and J usage is TRBJ2-2, with 8 bases that match TRBD1. The length of the CDR3 is 15 residues. CDR1 MNHEY and CDR2 SMNVEV come from the germline V gene (reference sequence). V lost 6 bases to trimming and J lost 7 bases; unmatched junction nucleotides: 10. The CDR3 is CASSPDRARGGELFF. The CDR3, as DNA: TGTGCCAGCAGCCCGGACAGGGCAAGGGGCGGGGAGCTGTTTTTT.

This chain uses TRBV11-2 with TRBJ2-3; 7 nucleotides agree with TRBD1. CDR1 and CDR2 from the germline V gene are SGHAT and FQNNGV. V trimming: 4 bases; J trimming: 1 base; junction bases outside the gene matches: 5. The CDR3 covers 15 residues. CDR3 in amino acids: CASSSYGQGTDTQYF. CDR3 bases: TGTGCCAGCAGCTCCTATGGACAGGGCACAGATACGCAGTATTTT.

This clonotype has ten or more counts. The chain joins TRBV4-1 to TRBJ2-1, with 11 bases matching TRBD2. V trimming: 1 base; J trimming: 5 bases; junction bases outside the gene matches: 1. This CDR3 has 15 residues. The V gene's germline CDR1 is MGHRA and CDR2 YSYEKL. The CDR3 is CASSQVSGRDNEQFF. CDR3 sequence (DNA): TGCGCCAGCAGCCAAGTTAGCGGGAGGGACAATGAGCAGTTCTTC.

This clonotype has a count of ten or more. The chain employs TRBV20-1 and TRBJ2-7, with no clear D. CDR1 DFQATT and CDR2 SNEGSKA come from the germline V gene (reference sequence). There are 12 residues in the CDR3. The V end was cut by 4 bases, the J end by 2 bases, with 9 bases between. The CDR3 region is CSAMSPPYEQYF. The CDR3 DNA reads as TGCAGTGCTATGAGCCCCCCCTACGAGCAGTACTTC.

This sequence joins TRBV20-1 and TRBJ1-2; no clear D gene. This CDR3 comprises 12 residues. V was pared by 2 bases and J by 4 bases, with 8 bases between. Germline-derived CDR1 and CDR2 are DFQATT and SNEGSKA (reference sequence). The CDR3 loop reads CSARRVSYGYTF. CDR3 coding DNA: TGCAGTGCTAGACGCGTCTCCTATGGCTACACCTTC.

Many counts were recorded for this clonotype. The chain uses TRBV12-3 or TRBV12-4 and TRBJ1-6; D call uncertain. Between the trimmed V and J ends, which lost 2 bases and 9 bases, there was a span of 11 bases. This CDR3 spans 14 amino acids. The CDR3 DNA sequence: TGTGCCAGCAGTTTACGGCAGGCGGTTTCACCCCTCCACTTT. This gives the protein CASSLRQAVSPLHF.

This clonotype was seen ten or more times. CDR3 sequence reads: CAISESMAQQQFF. CDR3 nucleotides: TGTGCCATCAGTGAGTCGATGGCCCAGCAGCAGTTCTTC. The gene calls are TRBV10-3 and TRBJ2-1; no reliable D call. The CDR3 runs 13 residues. Trimming removed 0 bases at V and 11 bases at J, with 11 bases between. Germline V gene lookup returns CDR1 ENHRY and CDR2 SYGVKD.

The rearrangement uses TRBV5-1 and TRBJ1-1; D is uncertain. Germline-derived CDR1 and CDR2 are SGHRS and YFSETQ. V was pared by 0 bases and J by 0 bases, with 6 bases between. This CDR3 is built from 14 residues. CDR3 DNA sequence: TGCGCCAGCAGCTTGGAACGTCTGAACACTGAAGCTTTCTTT. Residues: CASSLERLNTEAFF.

The rearrangement links TRBV12-3 or TRBV12-4 to TRBJ2-2; D ambiguous. The CDR3 has 14 amino acids. The ends were cut back, 5 bases at V and 5 bases at J, with 12 bases in the middle. CDR3 sequence reads: CASSRKPGTGELFF. CDR3 bases: TGTGCCAGCAGTCGAAAACCCGGGACCGGGGAGCTGTTTTTT.

This clonotype was counted many times. The rearrangement links TRBV9 to TRBJ2-5; D unclear. The V gene's germline CDR1 is SGDLS and CDR2 YYNGEE. The CDR3 totals 12 residues. V was trimmed by 0 bases and J by 3 bases, leaving 3 bases between them. DNA of the CDR3: TGTGCCAGCAGCGTAGCTGAAGAGACCCAGTACTTC. It yields the protein CASSVAEETQYF.